The present T cell receptor beta chain was sequenced within a study of long-term antiretroviral therapy in people with HIV. Findings and caveats of the study: The study collected blood between the mid-2000s and the late 2010s, possibly under older ART regimens.

In regard to this clone: What it binds is not known.

Sequencing relied on immunoSEQ assay v3.0, run at survey level. Only in-frame clones appear in the TCRdb table, and some are missing; sequencing was by immunoSEQ multiplex PCR. The table shows 35,000 to 45,000 clones, with around 86% occurring only once. The V end was cut by 7 bases, the J end by 3 bases, with 7 bases between. The CDR3 length is 11 residues. Germline CDR1 reads SGHRS; CDR2 reads YFSETQ. Only United States sites treated participants with HIV. The content of samples before DNA extraction was roughly 1-10 million cryopreserved PBMC. This sequence was found in a man younger than 30 with HIV. Source: unsorted PBMCs, taken 1 year after starting antiretroviral therapy. This chain connects TRBV5-1 to TRBJ1-1; no definite D call. CDR3 amino acids: CASWEDTEAFF. The CDR3 DNA reads as TGCGCCAGCTGGGAGGACACTGAAGCTTTCTTT.